Listed here are 30 T cell receptor beta chains from one sample, sequenced in a study of T cell responses to AZD1222 COVID-19 vaccine. Repertoires were generated with immunoSEQ multiplex PCR, while TCRdb's copy carries only in-frame clones and drops some. In the table there are about 160,000 clones, 88% of which are singletons. Specimen: peripheral blood, collected on day 0 of AZD1222 vaccination. The receptor set was obtained from an adult in good health.

The chain carries TRBV28 and TRBJ1-1; maybe TRBD1 (6 bases). The germline V gene encodes CDR1 MDHEN and CDR2 SYDVKM. V was cut by 6 bases and J by 1 base, with 15 bases left in between. The CDR3 spans 15 residues. CDR3 coding DNA: TGTGCCAGCAGCACCTTGAGGGGGGGGAACACTGAAGCTTTCTTT. Protein product: CASSTLRGGNTEAFF.

The chain links TRBV7-2 to TRBJ1-2; 7 bases line up with TRBD1. The CDR3 runs 14 residues. Germline V lookup: CDR1 SGHTA, CDR2 FQGNSA. The junction had 13 bases not matched to a gene; V was cut back by 8 bases and J by 7 bases. CDR3 nucleotide sequence: TGTGCCAGCGGGGGGACAGCCTCGGCGGGTGGCTACACCTTC. Residues: CASGGTASAGGYTF.

This clone was recorded a few times. This rearrangement joins TRBV6-2 or TRBV6-3 to TRBJ1-1; the D gene is possibly TRBD1 (5 bases). V dropped 6 bases and J dropped 7 bases, with 21 bases sitting between them. This CDR3 has 15 residues. Germline values: CDR1 MNHEY, CDR2 SVGEGT. CDR3 residues: CASSPLKQAELEAFF. Here the CDR3 DNA reads TGTGCCAGCAGCCCTCTAAAACAGGCAGAGCTTGAAGCTTTCTTT.

This clone was found once. The rearrangement links TRBV9 to TRBJ2-1; no reliable D call. This CDR3 has 15 amino acids. V was shortened by 0 bases and J by 1 base, with 8 bases between the two germline ends. Germline assignment: CDR1 SGDLS and CDR2 YYNGEE. DNA of the CDR3: TGTGCCAGCAGCGTAGATAGGGCTTCCTACAATGAGCAGTTCTTC. It is translated as CASSVDRASYNEQFF.

This clone was picked up one time. This chain links TRBV19 with TRBJ1-2; 10 bases map to TRBD1. Germline CDR1 is LNHDA and CDR2 is SQIVND (reference sequence). The J segment lost 4 bases and the V segment lost 7 bases, leaving 6 bases of the junction unmatched. This CDR3 is 14 amino acids long. The CDR3 DNA sequence: TGTGCCAGTACTCGGGACAGGGGAGGCTATGGCTACACCTTC. Its translation is CASTRDRGGYGYTF.

This clone appeared a single time. The chain employs TRBV24-1 and TRBJ1-2; 8 positions match TRBD1. CDR1 is KGHDR and CDR2 is SFDVKD in the germline V gene. The J segment lost 8 bases and the V segment lost 7 bases, leaving 5 bases of the junction unmatched. CDR3 length: 12 amino acids. CDR3 protein: CATSQGALGYTF. Here the CDR3 DNA reads TGTGCCACCAGCCAGGGGGCTCTGGGCTACACCTTC.

V gene TRBV27 combines with J gene TRBJ2-7, with D perhaps being TRBD1 or TRBD2 (6 bases each). Trimming pared 8 bases from V and 3 bases from J, leaving 17 bases between. The CDR3 length is 14 residues. Germline lookup yields CDR1 MNHEY and CDR2 SMNVEV (reference sequence). Written as DNA, the CDR3 is TGTGCCAGCCTCTCCAAGGGGGGCGTCTACGAGCAGTACTTC. Its protein is CASLSKGGVYEQYF.

This clone was observed once. The chain joins TRBV29-1 to TRBJ1-5; TRBD1 matches 8 bases. CDR3 length equals 14 residues. Per the germline V gene, CDR1 is SQVTM and CDR2 is ANQGSEA. V shed 6 bases and J 0 bases; nucleotides not matched to a gene: 4. The CDR3 spells CSVRQGNSNQPQHF. Written as DNA, the CDR3 is TGCAGCGTCAGACAGGGGAATAGCAATCAGCCCCAGCATTTT.

This clone was seen a handful of times. Other nucleotide sequences in the sample specify the same CDR3. The chain links TRBV5-4 to TRBJ2-3, with D perhaps matching TRBD1 (6 bases). The CDR3 is 14 amino acids. Germline CDR1 and CDR2: SGHNT and YYREEE (reference sequence). V was shortened by 2 bases and J by 2 bases, with 9 bases between the two germline ends. The DNA for the CDR3 is TGTGCCAGCAGCTTACAGGGCGCCACAGATACGCAGTATTTT. It yields the protein CASSLQGATDTQYF.

This clone was recorded a few times. The rearrangement uses TRBV19 and TRBJ1-2; D ambiguous. The germline CDR1 and CDR2 sequences are LNHDA and SQIVND (reference sequence). This CDR3 is 15 amino acids long. Trimming took 0 bases from V and 2 from J, leaving 10 bases between them. The CDR3 DNA sequence: TGTGCCAGTAGTATAGAGTCGCCCGTAAACTATGGCTACACCTTC. Protein sequence: CASSIESPVNYGYTF.

This clone has just a few counts. This rearrangement joins TRBV19 to TRBJ1-6; no definite D call. Germline V gene sequence: CDR1 LNHDA, CDR2 SQIVND (reference sequence). V was trimmed by 5 bases and J by 8 bases, leaving 7 bases between them. The CDR3 is 12 residues long. The CDR3 DNA follows: TGTGCCAGTAGTGAGTGGGATTCACCCCTCCACTTT. Translating it yields CASSEWDSPLHF.

This chain connects TRBV28 to TRBJ1-6; D remains ambiguous. The germline V and J ends were trimmed by 2 bases and 5 bases, with 13 bases remaining between them. This CDR3 has 16 residues. Germline V gene lookup returns CDR1 MDHEN and CDR2 SYDVKM. The CDR3 loop is CASSLRLAADNSPLHF. The CDR3 DNA is TGTGCCAGCAGTTTACGGTTGGCAGCTGATAATTCACCCCTCCACTTT.

The rearrangement links TRBV3-1 (or the pseudogene TRBV3-2) to TRBJ2-5, with D perhaps TRBD2 (6 bases). Germline CDR1 and CDR2: LGHDT and YNNKEL (reference sequence). This CDR3 contains 16 residues. V shed 0 bases and J shed 5 bases, with 16 bases lying between them. CDR3 sequence (DNA): TGTGCCAGCAGCCAAGATGGCCCCGGGAGTATCGAGACCCAGTACTTC. The encoded protein is CASSQDGPGSIETQYF.

The chain links TRBV30 to TRBJ1-5; 8 bases line up with TRBD1. CDR1 and CDR2 (germline): GTSNPN, SVGIG (reference sequence). The CDR3 contains 15 residues. V lost 1 base and J lost 6; bases outside the gene matches: 8. Here the CDR3 reads CAWSATGGGSQPQHF. CDR3 in DNA: TGTGCCTGGAGTGCTACAGGGGGAGGGAGTCAGCCCCAGCATTTT.

The rearrangement links TRBV12-3 or TRBV12-4 to TRBJ2-5; D perhaps matches TRBD2 (6 bases). The length of the CDR3 is 13 residues. Trimming stripped 3 bases from V and 4 bases from J, with 9 bases between. CDR3 nucleotide sequence: TGTGCCAGCAGTTTCGGGGGTGGAGAGACCCAGTACTTC. Amino acids: CASSFGGGETQYF.

The chain recombines TRBV19 with TRBJ2-1; D might be TRBD2 (5 bases). This CDR3 region has 15 residues. Per germline, CDR1 LNHDA and CDR2 SQIVND (reference sequence). The V gene lost 6 bases and the J gene lost 5 bases, with 17 bases spanning the gap. The CDR3 is CASSPVWRVNNEQFF. DNA for the CDR3: TGTGCCAGTAGCCCTGTATGGCGGGTCAACAATGAGCAGTTCTTC.

V usage is TRBV5-1 and J usage is TRBJ1-3; 7 bases are a match to TRBD1. The germline V gene has CDR1 SGHRS and CDR2 YFSETQ. V trimming: 4 bases; J trimming: 0 bases; junction bases outside the gene matches: 7. There are 16 residues in the CDR3. The CDR3 nucleotides read TGCGCCAGCAGCCCCCAAGGACAGGACTCTGGAAACACCATATATTTT. It codes for CASSPQGQDSGNTIYF.

A note on this clone: Other DNA sequences in the same sample also yield this CDR3. V usage is TRBV28 and J usage is TRBJ1-5, with D possibly matching TRBD1 (6 bases). Between the trimmed V and J ends, which lost 5 bases and 2 bases, there was a span of 16 bases. The CDR3 is 16 amino acids. The germline CDR1 and CDR2 sequences are MDHEN and SYDVKM. CDR3 nucleotide sequence: TGTGCCAGCAGTATCCCGACAGGTCTTGGCAATCAGCCCCAGCATTTT. Encoded protein: CASSIPTGLGNQPQHF.

Notes on this clone: This could be a read error, since a much larger clone is one nucleotide away. This rearrangement joins TRBV6-5 to TRBJ1-6; D unresolved. CDR1 and CDR2 (germline): MNHEY, SVGAGI. This CDR3 contains 12 residues. Trimming left V 6 bases short and J 6 bases short, with 6 bases between. The CDR3 is CASREGNSPLHF. The CDR3 DNA follows: TGTGCCAGCAGGGAGGGTAATTCACCCCTCCACTTT.

The sample holds one count of this clone. This chain links TRBV19 with TRBJ1-5; D is undetermined. Per germline, CDR1 LNHDA and CDR2 SQIVND (reference sequence). The CDR3 runs to 14 residues. V was clipped by 4 bases and J by 2 bases, with 9 bases between them. The CDR3 region is CASSTGGGNQPQHF. For the CDR3, the DNA is TGTGCCAGTAGTACAGGTGGCGGCAATCAGCCCCAGCATTTT.

This chain links TRBV7-9 with TRBJ1-6; no firm D call. Germline values: CDR1 SEHNR, CDR2 FQNEAQ (reference sequence). There are 11 residues in the CDR3. V lost 1 base to trimming and J lost 14 bases, with 6 bases between them. CDR3 loop: CASSLDATLHF. The CDR3 DNA reads TGTGCCAGCAGCTTAGACGCCACCCTCCACTTT.

This sequence joins TRBV20-1 and TRBJ1-6, with unresolved D. The CDR3 sequence is 15 residues long. Trimming cost V 3 bases and J 5 bases, with 14 bases left between them. Germline V gives CDR1 DFQATT, CDR2 SNEGSKA (reference sequence). For the CDR3, the DNA is TGCAGTGCTAGTAAGGTCCGCCCGAATAATTCACCCCTCCACTTT. Its protein is CSASKVRPNNSPLHF.

This clone showed up just a few times. This chain joins TRBV7-9 and TRBJ2-1, with D perhaps TRBD1 (5 bases). V lost 5 bases to trimming and J lost 1 base, with 6 bases between them. The length of the CDR3 is 13 residues. Germline V gene data show CDR1 as SEHNR and CDR2 as FQNEAQ (reference sequence). CDR3 nucleotide sequence: TGTGCCAGCAGCCAGGGTTCCTACAATGAGCAGTTCTTC. Translated: CASSQGSYNEQFF.

The genes are TRBV6-2 or TRBV6-3 and TRBJ1-1; TRBD1 is a possible D gene (6 bases). The CDR3 contains 16 residues. Germline V gene sequence: CDR1 MNHEY, CDR2 SVGEGT. With 5 bases removed from V and 4 bases from J, the gap between germline ends came to 20 bases. DNA for the CDR3: TGTGCCAGCAGTGACCCAGGGGACTGGCAGGGCACTGAAGCTTTCTTT. This sequence encodes CASSDPGDWQGTEAFF.

The gene calls are TRBV6-1 and TRBJ1-2; 7 bases align to TRBD1. The V gene's germline CDR1 is MNHNS and CDR2 SASEGT. The trim removed 0 bases at V and 8 bases at J, leaving 6 bases unmatched. CDR3 length: 14 residues. Here the CDR3 reads CASSEARGRGGYTF. The CDR3 DNA sequence: TGTGCCAGCAGTGAAGCGAGGGGGCGCGGAGGCTACACCTTC.

CDR3 loop: CASSVSGGLDYGYTF. CDR3 DNA sequence: TGTGCCAGCAGCGTCAGTGGGGGGCTGGACTATGGCTACACCTTC. V is TRBV9 and J is TRBJ1-2; TRBD1 is a possible D gene (6 bases). The CDR3 consists of 15 residues. V was cut by 2 bases and J by 3 bases, with 14 bases left in between. Germline CDR1 and CDR2: SGDLS and YYNGEE.

This clone has just one count. The rearrangement uses TRBV11-3 and TRBJ2-3; D possibly corresponds to TRBD2 (5 bases). V dropped 8 bases and J dropped 2 bases, with 11 bases sitting between them. CDR1 is SGHNT and CDR2 is YENEEA in the germline V gene. This CDR3 spans 13 amino acids. In nucleotides, the CDR3 is TGTGCCAGCGGAGGTGGGCCCACAGATACGCAGTATTTT. Its translation: CASGGGPTDTQYF.

The chain couples TRBV28 to TRBJ1-5; 7 nucleotides line up with TRBD1. The V gene's germline CDR1 is MDHEN and CDR2 SYDVKM. The CDR3 length is 14 residues. Losses at the gene ends were 5 bases for V and 1 base for J; bases not matched to a gene: 2. The CDR3 spells CASSRQGSNQPQHF. The CDR3 DNA reads TGTGCCAGCAGTCGACAGGGAAGCAATCAGCCCCAGCATTTT. The variable domain in full, with the rest retrieved from reference TRBV28 and TRBJ1-5, is DVKVTQSSRYLVKRTGEKVFLECVQDMDHENMFWYRQDPGLGLRLIYFSYDVKMKEKGDIPEGYSVSREKKERFSLILESASTNQTSMYLCASSRQGSNQPQHFGDGTRLSIL.

The CDR3 DNA is TGTGCCAGCAGTAACGGACAGGGACTTGGGGATGAGCAGTTCTTC. Translated, it gives CASSNGQGLGDEQFF. The chain has TRBV28 and TRBJ2-1; 8 nucleotides line up with TRBD1. This CDR3 comprises 15 residues. Germline lookup yields CDR1 MDHEN and CDR2 SYDVKM. Trimming cost V 5 bases and J 8 bases; bases outside gene matches: 11.

About this clone: The junction does not match germline at one end; this may be a read error. The V gene is TRBV7-7, the J gene TRBJ2-1; 14 bases are a match to TRBD2. Germline V CDR1 and CDR2: SSHAT, FNYEAQ (reference sequence). This CDR3 is 16 amino acids long. DNA for the CDR3: TGTGCTAGCAGCCCGGGACTAGCGGGGGTTTACAATGAGCAGTTCTTC. Its protein is CASSPGLAGVYNEQFF.